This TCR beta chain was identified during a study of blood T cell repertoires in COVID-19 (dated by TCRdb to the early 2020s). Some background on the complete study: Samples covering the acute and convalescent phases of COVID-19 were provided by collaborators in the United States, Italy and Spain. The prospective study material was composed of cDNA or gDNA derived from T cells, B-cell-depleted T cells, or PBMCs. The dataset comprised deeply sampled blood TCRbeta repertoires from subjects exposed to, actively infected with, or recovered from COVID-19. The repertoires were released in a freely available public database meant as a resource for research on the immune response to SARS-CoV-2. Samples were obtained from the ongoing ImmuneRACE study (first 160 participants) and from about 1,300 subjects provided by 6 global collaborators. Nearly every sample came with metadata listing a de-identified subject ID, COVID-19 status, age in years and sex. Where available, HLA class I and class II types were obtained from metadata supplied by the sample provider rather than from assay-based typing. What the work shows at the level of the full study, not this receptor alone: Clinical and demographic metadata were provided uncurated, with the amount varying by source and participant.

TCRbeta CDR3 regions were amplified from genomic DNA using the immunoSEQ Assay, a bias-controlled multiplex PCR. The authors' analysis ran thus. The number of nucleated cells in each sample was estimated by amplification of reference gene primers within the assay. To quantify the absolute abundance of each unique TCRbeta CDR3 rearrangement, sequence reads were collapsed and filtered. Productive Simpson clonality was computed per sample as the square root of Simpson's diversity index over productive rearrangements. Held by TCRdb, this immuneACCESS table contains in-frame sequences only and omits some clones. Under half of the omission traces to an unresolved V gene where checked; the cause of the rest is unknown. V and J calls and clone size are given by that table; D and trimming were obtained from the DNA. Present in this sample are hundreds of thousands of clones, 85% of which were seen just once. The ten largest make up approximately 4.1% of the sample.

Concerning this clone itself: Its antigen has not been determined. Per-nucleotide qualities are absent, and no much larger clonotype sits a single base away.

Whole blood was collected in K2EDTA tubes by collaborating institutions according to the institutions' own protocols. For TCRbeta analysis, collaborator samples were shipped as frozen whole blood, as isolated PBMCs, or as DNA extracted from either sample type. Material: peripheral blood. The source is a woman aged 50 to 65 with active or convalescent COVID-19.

The nucleotides read TGTGCCAGCAGCCCCTGGGAGCCCTACAATGAGCAGTTCTTC. Its amino acids are CASSPWEPYNEQFF. The chain is made from TRBV6-5 and TRBJ2-1; the best D guess is TRBD2, with 5 bases matching. V and J lose 6 bases and 2 bases, and a span of 11 bases separates them. Including the terminal cysteine and phenylalanine, the CDR3 comprises 14 residues. CDR3 DNA is the only sequence kept; it has 42 bases, read in frame from the first base. In the germline V gene, CDR1 corresponds to MNHEY and CDR2 to SVGAGI.